This T cell receptor (beta chain) was observed in a study of cytomegalovirus exposure and HLA in healthy donors. Study as a whole: Caucasian-associated ancestry cluster membership applied to about four fifths of under 450 genotyped donors.

Germline CDR1 reads MDHEN; CDR2 reads SYDVKM. There are 19 residues in the CDR3. Germline trimming cut 2 bases from V and 0 bases from J; bases unmatched to any gene: 13. Whole-study findings and limits: The study reported that TCR beta sequences accurately predicted HLA-A and HLA-B alleles in most subjects. Later analysis associated a missense DCLRE1C variant with TCR beta V- and J-gene trimming.

Comment on this clone: The antigen is not known.

The study ran its PCR with 60 Vbeta and 13 Jbeta primers. Libraries were prepared by immunoSEQ multiplex PCR; TCRdb keeps only in-frame clonotypes and omits some of them. The sample lists around 170,000 clones, around 79% seen once, with 0.5% in the top ten. This sequence originates from a woman between 50 and 59 years old in good health and CMV-seronegative. The genes are TRBV28 and TRBJ1-5, with 7 bases aligning to TRBD1. Specimen: PBMCs. In DNA, the CDR3 is TGTGCCAGCAGTTTAGTCGAGGACAGGCTACGGGGTAGCAATCAGCCCCAGCATTTT. Its protein is CASSLVEDRLRGSNQPQHF.